This TCR beta chain was obtained from a study of identical twins. Study results and limitations: Twin sharing of out-of-frame TCR alpha was underestimated by models in monozygotic pairs. Abundant beta clonotypes from cord blood bore fewer insertions; memory repertoires lacked this pattern.

Germline V gene lookup returns CDR1 MDHEN and CDR2 SYDVKM. This CDR3 is built from 13 residues. Trimming took off 10 bases at V and 4 bases at J, with 17 bases between the two ends. MiXCR was run by TCRdb on the 5' RACE reads, yielding one entry per CDR3 protein. This table has 700,000 or so distinct CDR3 sequences, 8.5% to 9% appearing once. Only healthy Caucasians were enrolled as donors. About this clonotype: Its target is unknown.

A further study also used this sample, focusing on yellow fever vaccine responses in identical twins.

The sample taken for sequencing was PBMCs. The TCR comes from a woman under 30 in good health. The chain is built from TRBV28 and TRBJ2-7, with a weak D call TRBD2 (7 bases). The CDR3: CATTRGGGYEQYF. Written as DNA, the CDR3 is TGTGCCACAACACGGGGAGGGGGGTACGAGCAGTACTTC. Drawing the rest from reference TRBV28 and TRBJ2-7, the complete variable domain is DVKVTQSSRYLVKRTGEKVFLECVQDMDHENMFWYRQDPGLGLRLIYFSYDVKMKEKGDIPEGYSVSREKKERFSLILESASTNQTSMYLCATTRGGGYEQYFGPGTRLTVT.